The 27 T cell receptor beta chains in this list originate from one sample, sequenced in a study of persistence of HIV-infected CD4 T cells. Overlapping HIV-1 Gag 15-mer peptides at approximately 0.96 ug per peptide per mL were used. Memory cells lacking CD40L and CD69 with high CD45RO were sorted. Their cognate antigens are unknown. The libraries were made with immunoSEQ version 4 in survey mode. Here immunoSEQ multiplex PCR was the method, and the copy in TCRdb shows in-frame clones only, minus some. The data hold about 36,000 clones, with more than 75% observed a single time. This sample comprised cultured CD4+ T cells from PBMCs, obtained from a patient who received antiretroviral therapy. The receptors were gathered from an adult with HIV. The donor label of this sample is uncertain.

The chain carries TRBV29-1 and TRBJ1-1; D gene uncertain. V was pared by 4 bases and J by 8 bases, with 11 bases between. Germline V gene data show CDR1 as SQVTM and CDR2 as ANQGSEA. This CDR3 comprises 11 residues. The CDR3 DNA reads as TGCAGCGTTGGAGACACTGCCGAAGCTTTCTTT. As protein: CSVGDTAEAFF.

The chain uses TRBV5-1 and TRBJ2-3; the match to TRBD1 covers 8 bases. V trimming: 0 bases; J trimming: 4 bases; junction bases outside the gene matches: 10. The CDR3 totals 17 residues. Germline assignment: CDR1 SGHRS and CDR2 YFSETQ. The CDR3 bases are TGCGCCAGCAGCTTGGCCCCCGGACAGGGAGGCGCAGATACGCAGTATTTT. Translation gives CASSLAPGQGGADTQYF. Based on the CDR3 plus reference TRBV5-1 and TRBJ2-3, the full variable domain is KAGVTQTPRYLIKTRGQQVTLSCSPISGHRSVSWYQQTPGQGLQFLFEYFSETQRNKGNFPGRFSGRQFSNSRSEMNVSTLELGDSALYLCASSLAPGQGGADTQYFGPGTRLTVL.

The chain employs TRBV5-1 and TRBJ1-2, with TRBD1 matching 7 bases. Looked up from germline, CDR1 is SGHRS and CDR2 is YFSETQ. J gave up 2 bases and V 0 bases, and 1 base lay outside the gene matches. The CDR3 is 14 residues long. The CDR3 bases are TGCGCCAGCAGCTTGGAGACAGGGAACTATGGCTACACCTTC. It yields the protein CASSLETGNYGYTF.

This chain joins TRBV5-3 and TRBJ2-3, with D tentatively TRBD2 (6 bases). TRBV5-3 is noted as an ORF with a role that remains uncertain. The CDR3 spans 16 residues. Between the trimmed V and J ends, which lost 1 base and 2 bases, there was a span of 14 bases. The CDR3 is CARSLRTTNHTDTQYF. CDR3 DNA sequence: TGTGCCAGAAGCTTGCGGACTACCAACCACACAGATACGCAGTATTTT.

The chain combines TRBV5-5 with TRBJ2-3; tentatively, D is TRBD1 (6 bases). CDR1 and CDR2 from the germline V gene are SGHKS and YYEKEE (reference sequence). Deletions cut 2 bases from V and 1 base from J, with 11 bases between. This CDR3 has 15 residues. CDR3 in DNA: TGTGCCAGCAGCTTAGGGGCAGGGGGCACAGATACGCAGTATTTT. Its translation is CASSLGAGGTDTQYF.

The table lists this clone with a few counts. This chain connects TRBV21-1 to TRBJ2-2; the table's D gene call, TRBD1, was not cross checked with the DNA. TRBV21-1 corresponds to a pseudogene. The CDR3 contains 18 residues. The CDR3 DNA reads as TGTGCCAGCAGCAAAGTGGGGGGCCAGGGGGTTAACACCGGGGAGCTGTTTTTT. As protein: CASSKVGGQGVNTGELFF.

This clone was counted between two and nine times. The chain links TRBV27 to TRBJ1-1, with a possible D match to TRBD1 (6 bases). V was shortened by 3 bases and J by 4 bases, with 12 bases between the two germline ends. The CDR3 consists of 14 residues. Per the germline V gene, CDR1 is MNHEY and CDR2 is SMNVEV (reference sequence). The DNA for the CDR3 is TGTGCCAGCAGTTTTCATCGGGGGGCCACTGAAGCTTTCTTT. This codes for CASSFHRGATEAFF.

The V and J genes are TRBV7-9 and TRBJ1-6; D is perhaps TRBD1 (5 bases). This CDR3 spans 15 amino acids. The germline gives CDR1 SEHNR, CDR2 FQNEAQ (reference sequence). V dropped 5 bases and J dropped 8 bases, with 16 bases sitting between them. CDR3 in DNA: TGTGCCAGCAGCCCCCCTGGGGCAAGCTATTCACCCCTCCACTTT. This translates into CASSPPGASYSPLHF.

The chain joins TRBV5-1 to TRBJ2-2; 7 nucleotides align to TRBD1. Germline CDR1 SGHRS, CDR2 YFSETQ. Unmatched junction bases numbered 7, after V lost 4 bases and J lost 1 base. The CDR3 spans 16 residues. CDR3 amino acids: CASSGTDRMNTGELFF. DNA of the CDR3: TGCGCCAGCAGCGGCACGGACAGGATGAACACCGGGGAGCTGTTTTTT.

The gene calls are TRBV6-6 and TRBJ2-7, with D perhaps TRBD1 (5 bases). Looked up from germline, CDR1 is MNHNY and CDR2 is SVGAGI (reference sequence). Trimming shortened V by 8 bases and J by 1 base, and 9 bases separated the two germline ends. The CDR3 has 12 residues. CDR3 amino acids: CASRHRSYEQYF. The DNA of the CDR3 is TGTGCCAGCCGCCACAGGTCCTACGAGCAGTACTTC.

This chain's CDR3 is CASSHRGVATNEKLFF. The CDR3 DNA is TGTGCCAGCAGTCACAGGGGGGTTGCAACTAATGAAAAACTGTTTTTT. V and J are TRBV5-4 and TRBJ1-4; the match to TRBD1 covers 8 bases. Germline CDR1 SGHNT, CDR2 YYREEE (reference sequence). This CDR3 has 16 residues. Trimming removed 5 bases from V and 0 bases from J; junction bases left unmatched: 6.

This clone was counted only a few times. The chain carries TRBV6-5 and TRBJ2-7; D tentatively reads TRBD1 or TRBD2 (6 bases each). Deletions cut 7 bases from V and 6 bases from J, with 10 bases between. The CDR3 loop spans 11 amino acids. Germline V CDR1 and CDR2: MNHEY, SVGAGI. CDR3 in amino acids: CASTGDIEQYF. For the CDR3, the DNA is TGTGCCAGCACGGGGGACATCGAGCAGTACTTC.

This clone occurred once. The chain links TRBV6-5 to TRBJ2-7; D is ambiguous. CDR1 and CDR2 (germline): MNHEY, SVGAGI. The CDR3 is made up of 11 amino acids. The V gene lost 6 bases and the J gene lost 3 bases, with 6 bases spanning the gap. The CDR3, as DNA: TGTGCCAGCAGATACGACTACGAGCAGTACTTC. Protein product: CASRYDYEQYF.

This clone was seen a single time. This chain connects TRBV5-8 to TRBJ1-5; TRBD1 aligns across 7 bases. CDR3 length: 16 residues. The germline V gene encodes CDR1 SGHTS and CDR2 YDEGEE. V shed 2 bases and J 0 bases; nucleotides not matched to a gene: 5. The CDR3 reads CASSFYRQGSNQPQHF. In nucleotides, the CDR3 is TGTGCCAGCAGCTTCTATAGACAGGGTAGCAATCAGCCCCAGCATTTT. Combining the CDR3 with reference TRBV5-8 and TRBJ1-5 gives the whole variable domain EAGVTQSPTHLIKTRGQQATLRCSPISGHTSVYWYQQALGLGLQFLLWYDEGEERNRGNFPPRFSGRQFPNYSSELNVNALELEDSALYLCASSFYRQGSNQPQHFGDGTRLSIL.

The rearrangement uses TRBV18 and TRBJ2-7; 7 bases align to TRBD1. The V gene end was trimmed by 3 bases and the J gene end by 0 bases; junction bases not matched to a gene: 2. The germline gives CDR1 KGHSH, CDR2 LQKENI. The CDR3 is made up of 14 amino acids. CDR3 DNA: TGTGCCAGCTCACCGGGACAGAGCTCCTACGAGCAGTACTTC. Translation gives CASSPGQSSYEQYF.

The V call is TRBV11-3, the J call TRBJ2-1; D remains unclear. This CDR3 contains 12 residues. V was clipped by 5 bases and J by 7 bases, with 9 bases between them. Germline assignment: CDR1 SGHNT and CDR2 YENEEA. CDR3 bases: TGTGCCAGCAGCCTTCGACGGAATGAGCAGTTCTTC. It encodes CASSLRRNEQFF.

The CDR3 DNA is TGTGCCAGCAGTTCGGGACTGGCAGGGAGCACAGATACGCAGTATTTT. Its protein product is CASSSGLAGSTDTQYF. The chain is built from TRBV28 and TRBJ2-3, with TRBD2 as a possible D gene (6 bases). V was cut by 4 bases and J by 0 bases, with 14 bases left in between. The CDR3 is 16 amino acids. Per the germline V gene, CDR1 is MDHEN and CDR2 is SYDVKM.

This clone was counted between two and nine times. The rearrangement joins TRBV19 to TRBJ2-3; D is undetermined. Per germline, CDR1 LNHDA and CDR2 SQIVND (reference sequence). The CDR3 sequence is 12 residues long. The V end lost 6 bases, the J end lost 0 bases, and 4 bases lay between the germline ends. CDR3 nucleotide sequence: TGTGCCAGTAGCCTAAGCACAGATACGCAGTATTTT. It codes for CASSLSTDTQYF.

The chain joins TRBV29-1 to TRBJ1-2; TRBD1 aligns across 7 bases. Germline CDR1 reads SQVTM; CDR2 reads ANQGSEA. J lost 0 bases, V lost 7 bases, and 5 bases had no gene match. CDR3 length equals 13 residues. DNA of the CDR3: TGCAGCGCATACAGGGGAGCTAACTATGGCTACACCTTC. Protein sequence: CSAYRGANYGYTF.

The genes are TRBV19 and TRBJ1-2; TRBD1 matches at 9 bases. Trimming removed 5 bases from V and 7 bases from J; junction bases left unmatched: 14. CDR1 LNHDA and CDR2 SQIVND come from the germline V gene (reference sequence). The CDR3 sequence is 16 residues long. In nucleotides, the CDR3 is TGTGCCAGTAGTGCACGGGACAGGGCTTTCTTAACTGGCTACACCTTC. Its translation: CASSARDRAFLTGYTF.

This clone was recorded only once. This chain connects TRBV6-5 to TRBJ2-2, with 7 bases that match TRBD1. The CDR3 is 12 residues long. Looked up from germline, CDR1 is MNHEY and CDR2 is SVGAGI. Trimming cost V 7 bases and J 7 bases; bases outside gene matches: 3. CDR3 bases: TGTGCCAGCAACAGGGGAAACGGGGAGCTGTTTTTT. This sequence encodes CASNRGNGELFF.

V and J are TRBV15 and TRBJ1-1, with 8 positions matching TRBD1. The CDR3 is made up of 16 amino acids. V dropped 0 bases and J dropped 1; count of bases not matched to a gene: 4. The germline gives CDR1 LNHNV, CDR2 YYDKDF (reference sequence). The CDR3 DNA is TGTGCCACCAGCAGAGATGGACAGGGCCCGAACACTGAAGCTTTCTTT. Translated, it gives CATSRDGQGPNTEAFF.

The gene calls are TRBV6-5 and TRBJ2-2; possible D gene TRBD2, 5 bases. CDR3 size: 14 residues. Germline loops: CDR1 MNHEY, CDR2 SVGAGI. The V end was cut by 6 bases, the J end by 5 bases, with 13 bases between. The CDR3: CASRRVAATGELFF. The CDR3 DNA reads TGTGCCAGCAGGAGGGTCGCGGCAACCGGGGAGCTGTTTTTT.

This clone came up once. In DNA form, the CDR3 reads TGTGCCAGCAGGAGGAGGAGCTACGAGCAGTACTTC. Its protein product is CASRRRSYEQYF. The chain uses TRBV28 and TRBJ2-7; perhaps TRBD2 as D (5 bases). There are 12 residues in the CDR3. CDR1 and CDR2 from the germline V gene are MDHEN and SYDVKM. V lost 6 bases and J 3 bases, leaving 9 bases between the germline ends.

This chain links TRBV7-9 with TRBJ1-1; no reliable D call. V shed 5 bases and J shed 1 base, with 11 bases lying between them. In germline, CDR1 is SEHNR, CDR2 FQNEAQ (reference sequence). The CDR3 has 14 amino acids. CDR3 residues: CASSMHDGNTEAFF. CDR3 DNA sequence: TGTGCCAGCAGCATGCACGACGGGAACACTGAAGCTTTCTTT.

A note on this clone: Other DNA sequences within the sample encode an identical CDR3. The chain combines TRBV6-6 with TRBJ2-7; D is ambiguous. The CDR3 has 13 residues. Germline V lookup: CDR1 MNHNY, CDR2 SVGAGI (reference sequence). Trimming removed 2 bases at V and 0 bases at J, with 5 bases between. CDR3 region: CASSYRSSYEQYF. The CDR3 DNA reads TGTGCCAGCAGTTACCGGTCCTCCTACGAGCAGTACTTC.

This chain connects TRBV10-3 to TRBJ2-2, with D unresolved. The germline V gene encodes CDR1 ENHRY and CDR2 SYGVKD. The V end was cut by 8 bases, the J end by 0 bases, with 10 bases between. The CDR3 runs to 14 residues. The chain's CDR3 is CAIRPAPNTGELFF. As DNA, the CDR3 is TGTGCCATCCGACCTGCTCCGAACACCGGGGAGCTGTTTTTT.